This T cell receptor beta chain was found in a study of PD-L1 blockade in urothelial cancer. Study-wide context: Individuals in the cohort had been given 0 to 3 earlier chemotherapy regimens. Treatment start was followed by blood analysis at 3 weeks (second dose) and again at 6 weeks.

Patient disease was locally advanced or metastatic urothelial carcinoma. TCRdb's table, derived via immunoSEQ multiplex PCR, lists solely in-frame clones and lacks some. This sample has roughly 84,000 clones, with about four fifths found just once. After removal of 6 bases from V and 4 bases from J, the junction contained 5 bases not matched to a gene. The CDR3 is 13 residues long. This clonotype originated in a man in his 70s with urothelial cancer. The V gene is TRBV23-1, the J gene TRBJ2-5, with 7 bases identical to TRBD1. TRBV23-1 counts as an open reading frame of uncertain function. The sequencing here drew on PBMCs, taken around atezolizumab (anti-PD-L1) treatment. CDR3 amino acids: CASSHDRVETQYF. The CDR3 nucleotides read TGCGCCAGCAGCCATGACAGGGTAGAGACCCAGTACTTC.